Each of the 32 T cell receptor beta chains below was sequenced from the same sample in a study of cytomegalovirus exposure and HLA in healthy donors. The PCR ran on 60 Vbeta and 13 Jbeta primers. Assay: immunoSEQ multiplex PCR; the TCRdb copy retains only in-frame clones and omits some. The sample consists of some 170,000 clones, 81% of them appearing once. Source material: PBMCs. The origin of the receptors is a woman between 18 and 29 years old in good health and CMV-seropositive.

V usage is TRBV27 and J usage is TRBJ2-4, with TRBD1 matching over 7 bases. Looked up from germline, CDR1 is MNHEY and CDR2 is SMNVEV (reference sequence). V was pared by 5 bases and J by 7 bases, with 17 bases of the junction left unmatched. The CDR3 is 17 residues long. The CDR3 loop is CASSQLLETGFGNIQYF. For the CDR3, the DNA is TGTGCCAGCAGTCAGCTACTTGAGACAGGGTTTGGCAACATTCAGTACTTC.

This clone appeared a few times. V is TRBV6-5 and J is TRBJ1-1; 8 nucleotides align to TRBD1. There are 14 residues in the CDR3. Germline V gives CDR1 MNHEY, CDR2 SVGAGI. V lost 6 bases, J lost 1 base, and 4 bases stayed unmatched. CDR3: CASRGRGRNTEAFF. The CDR3 DNA sequence: TGTGCCAGCAGGGGCAGGGGGCGGAACACTGAAGCTTTCTTT.

This rearrangement joins TRBV15 to TRBJ2-2; TRBD1 matches 9 bases. V was pared by 0 bases and J by 7 bases, with 9 bases of the junction left unmatched. Per germline, CDR1 LNHNV and CDR2 YYDKDF (reference sequence). The CDR3 runs 17 residues. This CDR3 is CATSRDFRQGGGGELFF. CDR3 bases: TGTGCCACCAGCAGAGATTTCCGACAGGGGGGAGGCGGGGAGCTGTTTTTT. Based on the CDR3 plus reference TRBV15 and TRBJ2-2, the full variable domain is DAMVIQNPRYQVTQFGKPVTLSCSQTLNHNVMYWYQQKSSQAPKLLFHYYDKDFNNEADTPDNFQSRRPNTSFCFLDIRSPGLGDTAMYLCATSRDFRQGGGGELFFGEGSRLTVL.

The chain has TRBV18 and TRBJ2-7, with D possibly matching TRBD2 (7 bases). CDR1 and CDR2 from the germline V gene are KGHSH and LQKENI. The CDR3 covers 18 residues. Trimming removed 4 bases from V and 0 bases from J, with 22 bases in between. The CDR3 sequence: CASSQTHGRGASSYEQYF. The CDR3 DNA follows: TGTGCCAGCTCACAAACCCACGGCCGGGGGGCGAGCTCCTACGAGCAGTACTTC. Variable domain in full (rest from reference TRBV18 and TRBJ2-7): NAGVMQNPRHLVRRRGQEARLRCSPMKGHSHVYWYRQLPEEGLKFMVYLQKENIIDESGMPKERFSAEFPKEGPSILRIQQVVRGDSAAYFCASSQTHGRGASSYEQYFGPGTRLTVT.

The chain has TRBV29-1 and TRBJ1-4; D not resolved. The V end was cut by 2 bases, the J end by 8 bases, with 15 bases between. This CDR3 comprises 14 residues. Germline loops: CDR1 SQVTM, CDR2 ANQGSEA. Written as DNA, the CDR3 is TGCAGCGTTGAAATGGGAGTAGAGAGGGAAAAACTGTTTTTT. Encoded protein: CSVEMGVEREKLFF. Using reference TRBV29-1 and TRBJ1-4 for the parts outside the CDR3, the full variable domain is SAVISQKPSRDICQRGTSLTIQCQVDSQVTMMFWYRQQPGQSLTLIATANQGSEATYESGFVIDKFPISRPNLTFSTLTVSNMSPEDSSIYLCSVEMGVEREKLFFGSGTQLSVL.

This clone was found once. The chain combines TRBV29-1 with TRBJ1-1; a weak D match, TRBD1 (5 bases). The CDR3 is 11 residues long. Looked up from germline, CDR1 is SQVTM and CDR2 is ANQGSEA. V shed 3 bases and J shed 7 bases, with 9 bases lying between them. CDR3 protein: CSVDPGNEAFF. The CDR3 coding sequence is TGCAGCGTTGACCCAGGGAATGAAGCTTTCTTT.

The V gene is TRBV30, the J gene TRBJ2-3, with D tentatively TRBD1 (5 bases). CDR1 and CDR2 from the germline V gene are GTSNPN and SVGIG (reference sequence). The germline V and J ends were trimmed by 4 bases and 3 bases, with 17 bases remaining between them. The CDR3 sequence is 15 residues long. The CDR3 here is CAWTQDNPRTDTQYF. Here the CDR3 DNA reads TGTGCCTGGACCCAGGACAATCCCAGGACAGATACGCAGTATTTT. The complete variable domain, with remaining parts taken from reference TRBV30 and TRBJ2-3, reads SQTIHQWPATLVQPVGSPLSLECTVEGTSNPNLYWYRQAAGRGLQLLFYSVGIGQISSEVPQNLSASRPQDRQFILSSKKLLLSDSGFYLCAWTQDNPRTDTQYFGPGTRLTVL.

The chain combines TRBV1 with TRBJ2-7; the table gives TRBD1 as D, unverified against the DNA. TRBV1 is given as a pseudogene. The CDR3 has 14 amino acids. CDR3 loop: CTSSQNRGSYEQYF. The CDR3 coding sequence is TGCACCAGCAGCCAAAACAGGGGAAGCTACGAGCAGTACTTC.

On this clone itself: Germline and junction disagree at one end, which may indicate a read error. This chain joins TRBV6-6 and TRBJ1-2; 7 bases map to TRBD1. This CDR3 comprises 16 residues. Germline V gene sequence: CDR1 MNHNY, CDR2 SVGAGI (reference sequence). In nucleotides, the CDR3 is TGTGCCGGCAGCCCGAATACCGGGACAGCATGGAGGGGCTACACCTTC. Its translation: CAGSPNTGTAWRGYTF.

The rearrangement joins TRBV9 to TRBJ1-1, with 7 positions matching TRBD1. CDR3 size: 12 residues. The germline V gene encodes CDR1 SGDLS and CDR2 YYNGEE. J lost 7 bases, V lost 7 bases, and 7 bases had no gene match. The CDR3 DNA sequence: TGTGCCAGCTGGGACAGAGTAAATGAAGCTTTCTTT. It specifies CASWDRVNEAFF.

This rearrangement joins TRBV7-3 to TRBJ2-7, with 7 nucleotides matching TRBD2. The CDR3 runs to 21 residues. CDR1 SGHTA and CDR2 FQGTGA come from the germline V gene. J lost 4 bases, V lost 1 base, and 25 bases had no gene match. Here the CDR3 DNA reads TGTGCCAGCAGCTTAAGAGGTTTGGCTAGCGGACCGCCCAAGCCAAAATACGAGCAGTACTTC. Residues: CASSLRGLASGPPKPKYEQYF.

This clone has just a few counts. V gene TRBV11-2 combines with J gene TRBJ2-1, with D hard to call. The germline V gene encodes CDR1 SGHAT and CDR2 FQNNGV. The V and J ends lost 5 bases and 10 bases respectively, with 12 bases between them. This CDR3 is 12 amino acids long. The CDR3 is CASSTNTGEQFF. The CDR3 DNA sequence: TGTGCCAGCAGCACTAATACTGGAGAGCAGTTCTTC.

The rearrangement links TRBV5-1 to TRBJ2-5; TRBD1 is a possible D gene (6 bases). This CDR3 contains 13 residues. The germline V gene encodes CDR1 SGHRS and CDR2 YFSETQ. Trimming removed 4 bases from V and 5 bases from J, with 12 bases in between. The CDR3 nucleotides read TGCGCCAGCAGCCCAGGGACACGGGAGACCCAGTACTTC. Its protein is CASSPGTRETQYF.

The chain carries TRBV2 and TRBJ2-3; the match to TRBD2 covers 12 bases. V gave up 1 base and J gave up 4 bases; unmatched junction bases: 9. This CDR3 is 18 amino acids long. In germline, CDR1 is SNHLY, CDR2 FYNNEI. CDR3 nucleotides: TGTGCCAGCAGTGAAGAGGAGCTAGCGGGGGGGTGGTCAGATACGCAGTATTTT. It codes for CASSEEELAGGWSDTQYF.

The V gene is TRBV21-1, the J gene TRBJ1-5; the D call of TRBD1 is as the table states it, not checked on the DNA. TRBV21-1 is listed as a pseudogene. The CDR3 is 18 residues long. CDR3 bases: TGTGCCAGCAGCAAAAATCGTCAGGGGTTGAAGAGCAATCAGCCCCAGCATTTT. As protein: CASSKNRQGLKSNQPQHF.

This chain joins TRBV7-8 and TRBJ2-4; D might be TRBD1 (7 bases). Trimming left V 3 bases short and J 1 base short, with 19 bases between. CDR1 is SGHVS, CDR2 FQNEAQ, per germline. This CDR3 has 18 amino acids. Here the CDR3 DNA reads TGTGCCAGCAGCTTGGGTGGACTACAGGGGATGGCCAAAAACATTCAGTACTTC. It yields the protein CASSLGGLQGMAKNIQYF.

This sequence joins TRBV29-1 and TRBJ1-6, with D possibly TRBD1 on 5 matching bases. Trimming shortened V by 8 bases and J by 7 bases, and 12 bases separated the two germline ends. CDR3 length: 12 amino acids. Germline V gene sequence: CDR1 SQVTM, CDR2 ANQGSEA. The CDR3 DNA follows: TGCAGCCCCAGGGTCCCCAATTCACCCCTCCACTTT. It encodes CSPRVPNSPLHF.

Details on this clone: Germline is not matched at one junction end, which may reflect a read error. This chain connects TRBV10-2 to TRBJ2-6; possible D gene TRBD1, 5 bases. This CDR3 is 16 amino acids long. The germline V gene encodes CDR1 WSHSY and CDR2 SAAADI. CDR3 nucleotide sequence: TGCGCCAGCAGTGAGTCAAAGGGCTCTGGGGCCAACGGCCTGACTTTC. Its translation is CASSESKGSGANGLTF.

The chain couples TRBV5-1 to TRBJ2-7, with D possibly matching TRBD1 (6 bases). V lost 0 bases to trimming and J lost 7 bases, with 23 bases between them. The CDR3 contains 17 residues. Germline V gene data show CDR1 as SGHRS and CDR2 as YFSETQ. The CDR3 reads CASSLVPLVTRGGEQYF. CDR3 DNA: TGCGCCAGCAGCTTGGTTCCCCTCGTAACCCGAGGGGGAGAGCAGTACTTC.

This sequence joins TRBV15 and TRBJ2-1, with 8 bases that match TRBD1. V lost 3 bases and J lost 5; bases outside the gene matches: 0. Germline V CDR1 and CDR2: LNHNV, YYDKDF (reference sequence). The CDR3 sequence is 13 residues long. The CDR3 DNA is TGTGCCACCAGCAGGGACAGGGACAATGAGCAGTTCTTC. Translating it yields CATSRDRDNEQFF.

This clone was seen a handful of times. The V call is TRBV6-5, the J call TRBJ2-3; the match to TRBD1 covers 7 bases. The V gene's germline CDR1 is MNHEY and CDR2 SVGAGI. The CDR3 is 15 residues long. V lost 6 bases to trimming and J lost 4 bases; unmatched junction nucleotides: 10. This chain's CDR3 is CASSPQGDAADTQYF. The CDR3 DNA reads as TGTGCCAGCAGCCCGCAGGGGGACGCTGCAGATACGCAGTATTTT.

J is TRBJ1-2 and V is TRBV29-1; D unclear. CDR3 size: 13 residues. Looked up from germline, CDR1 is SQVTM and CDR2 is ANQGSEA. V dropped 8 bases and J dropped 3 bases, with 16 bases sitting between them. The CDR3 sequence is CSLNARGDYGYTF. DNA of the CDR3: TGCAGCCTCAACGCGCGGGGAGACTATGGCTACACCTTC.

The chain has TRBV5-5 and TRBJ2-2; tentative D call: TRBD2 (5 bases). Trimming pared 2 bases from V and 2 bases from J, leaving 7 bases between. Germline V CDR1 and CDR2: SGHKS, YYEKEE (reference sequence). The CDR3 contains 14 residues. CDR3 in DNA: TGTGCCAGCAGCTTCGGACTCAACACCGGGGAGCTGTTTTTT. It translates to CASSFGLNTGELFF.

This clone is labeled as medium-sized. The chain joins TRBV6-4 to TRBJ2-2; D might be TRBD2 (5 bases). Germline CDR1 and CDR2: MRHNA and SNTAGT. The germline V and J ends were trimmed by 3 bases and 5 bases, with 7 bases remaining between them. The CDR3 is made up of 13 amino acids. The CDR3 loop reads CASSDTSTGELFF. CDR3 bases: TGTGCCAGCAGTGATACTAGTACCGGGGAGCTGTTTTTT.

The gene calls are TRBV23-1 and TRBJ1-1, with D tentatively TRBD1 (5 bases). TRBV23-1 is noted as an ORF with a role that remains uncertain. The V end lost 4 bases, the J end lost 11 bases, and 8 bases lay between the germline ends. The CDR3 contains 10 residues. The CDR3 region has the DNA TGCGCCAGCAGTCTCCCAGGGGCTTTCTTT. Its protein is CASSLPGAFF.

The chain recombines TRBV19 with TRBJ2-2, with D tentatively TRBD1 (5 bases). With 3 bases removed from V and 6 bases from J, the gap between germline ends came to 14 bases. The CDR3 consists of 15 residues. Germline loops: CDR1 LNHDA, CDR2 SQIVND (reference sequence). CDR3 in amino acids: CASSIQGWVAGELFF. CDR3 DNA sequence: TGTGCCAGTAGTATTCAGGGCTGGGTAGCCGGGGAGCTGTTTTTT. The full variable domain, with the rest looked up from reference TRBV19 and TRBJ2-2, is DGGITQSPKYLFRKEGQNVTLSCEQNLNHDAMYWYRQDPGQGLRLIYYSQIVNDFQKGDIAEGYSVSREKKESFPLTVTSAQKNPTAFYLCASSIQGWVAGELFFGEGSRLTVL.

This clone was found a few times. V and J are TRBV27 and TRBJ2-5, with 13 bases that match TRBD2. The germline V gene encodes CDR1 MNHEY and CDR2 SMNVEV (reference sequence). The CDR3 is 15 amino acids. Trimming at V came to 6 bases and at J to 5 bases, leaving 6 bases not matched to a gene. CDR3 in amino acids: CASRELAGGRETQYF. The CDR3 DNA reads as TGTGCCAGCAGGGAACTAGCGGGGGGGCGCGAGACCCAGTACTTC.

The chain is built from TRBV7-9 and TRBJ1-4, with 10 bases identical to TRBD1. This CDR3 has 15 amino acids. Germline CDR1 reads SEHNR; CDR2 reads FQNEAQ (reference sequence). The V gene end was trimmed by 4 bases and the J gene end by 4 bases; junction bases not matched to a gene: 3. CDR3 amino acids: CASSSRDRGNEKLFF. CDR3 bases: TGTGCCAGCAGCTCGAGGGACAGGGGTAATGAAAAACTGTTTTTT.

V usage is TRBV21-1 and J usage is TRBJ1-1; TRBD1, as called in the table, went unchecked against the DNA. TRBV21-1 is classified as a pseudogene. This CDR3 spans 15 amino acids. The CDR3 here is CASSARQGLNTEAFF. The DNA of the CDR3 is TGTGCCAGCAGCGCTAGACAGGGATTGAACACTGAAGCTTTCTTT.

The V and J genes are TRBV6-1 and TRBJ2-7, with TRBD1 identical over 9 bases. This CDR3 has 14 amino acids. CDR1 is MNHNS and CDR2 is SASEGT in the germline V gene. J gave up 7 bases and V 0 bases, and 4 bases lay outside the gene matches. CDR3 amino acids: CASSEAYRGREQYF. CDR3 sequence (DNA): TGTGCCAGCAGTGAAGCTTACAGGGGGCGAGAGCAGTACTTC.

J is TRBJ2-1 and V is TRBV7-9; 7 bases agree with TRBD1. The length of the CDR3 is 15 residues. V trimming: 2 bases; J trimming: 5 bases; junction bases outside the gene matches: 6. Germline V lookup: CDR1 SEHNR, CDR2 FQNEAQ (reference sequence). The CDR3: CASSLSEGAHNEQFF. The CDR3 region has the DNA TGTGCCAGCAGCTTATCCGAGGGGGCCCACAATGAGCAGTTCTTC.

Remarks on this clone: The missing conserved phenylalanine or tryptophan at the end of this CDR3 makes a read error likely. The J gene is TRBJ1-2, the V gene TRBV30; D gene unclear. The CDR3 contains 14 residues. Germline V gives CDR1 GTSNPN, CDR2 SVGIG (reference sequence). V was pared by 2 bases and J by 9 bases, with 19 bases between. The CDR3 DNA sequence: TGTGCCTGGAGTTCCCGGAGGGCAGTCGGACGCTACACCCTC. Translating gives CAWSSRRAVGRYTL.